These 27 T cell receptor beta chains were sequenced from one sample in a study of blood T cells in healthy people across ages. PCR was performed a second time for roughly 7 to 11 cycles using a sample-barcoded 5' primer and a J-beta primer mix. One entry per CDR3 protein results from TCRdb running MiXCR on the 5' RACE reads. The sample records roughly 1,700,000 distinct CDR3 sequences, about 30% being singletons. Sequences were obtained from blood. The receptors come from a woman in her twenties or thirties in good health.

In its sample, this clonotype was seen a few times. In DNA, the CDR3 is TGCAGTGCTAGTATCGGCTGGAGGACCGATGAGCAGTTCTTC. Its translation is CSASIGWRTDEQFF. The chain has TRBV20-1 and TRBJ2-1; a weak D match, TRBD2 (5 bases). There are 14 residues in the CDR3. The germline V gene encodes CDR1 DFQATT and CDR2 SNEGSKA (reference sequence). The V end lost 3 bases, the J end lost 8 bases, and 17 bases lay between the germline ends.

This clonotype occurred a few times. This chain links TRBV15 with TRBJ2-1; 9 bases map to TRBD2. CDR1 LNHNV and CDR2 YYDKDF come from the germline V gene (reference sequence). With 0 bases clipped from V and 5 bases from J, the junction kept 8 bases outside the gene matches. CDR3 size: 17 residues. CDR3 in DNA: TGTGCCACCAGCAGAGATCCCGTAGCGGGGGTGAACAATGAGCAGTTCTTC. This translates into CATSRDPVAGVNNEQFF.

The V and J genes are TRBV4-3 and TRBJ2-1; 10 bases line up with TRBD2. V dropped 0 bases and J dropped 7; count of bases not matched to a gene: 12. The CDR3 contains 18 residues. The germline CDR1 and CDR2 sequences are LGHNA and YSLEER. For the CDR3, the DNA is TGCGCCAGCAGCCAAGATAGGTCGAGCGGGAGGGCCCTAAATGAGCAGTTCTTC. Protein sequence: CASSQDRSSGRALNEQFF.

This sequence joins TRBV5-1 and TRBJ2-5; tentatively, D is TRBD1 (6 bases). The V end was cut by 2 bases, the J end by 5 bases, with 13 bases between. The germline V gene has CDR1 SGHRS and CDR2 YFSETQ. This CDR3 has 14 amino acids. As DNA, the CDR3 is TGCGCCAGCAGCTTCGTGGGGGCTCGCGAGACCCAGTACTTC. It yields the protein CASSFVGARETQYF.

Ten or more counts support this clonotype. This chain uses TRBV20-1 with TRBJ2-1; 8 bases align to TRBD2. The junction had 9 bases not matched to a gene; V was cut back by 0 bases and J by 8 bases. Looked up from germline, CDR1 is DFQATT and CDR2 is SNEGSKA (reference sequence). The CDR3 runs to 15 residues. The DNA for the CDR3 is TGCAGTGCTAGAGATAGCGGGACTCCGGTCGATGAGCAGTTCTTC. Translating gives CSARDSGTPVDEQFF.

The chain uses TRBV9 and TRBJ2-1; D unclear. The CDR3 runs 14 residues. Trimming removed 3 bases at V and 9 bases at J, with 16 bases between. The germline gives CDR1 SGDLS, CDR2 YYNGEE. CDR3 sequence: CASSGIGGGPEQFF. The CDR3 DNA reads TGTGCCAGCAGCGGCATAGGCGGCGGTCCTGAGCAGTTCTTC.

The V gene is TRBV5-6, the J gene TRBJ1-2, with unresolved D. In germline, CDR1 is SGHDT, CDR2 YYEEEE. The CDR3 runs 13 residues. V lost 7 bases and J lost 3, with 13 bases in between. As DNA, the CDR3 is TGTGCCAGCTTGGTCGCCCAGTACTATGGCTACACCTTC. This gives the protein CASLVAQYYGYTF.

This clonotype was picked up many times. CDR3 DNA sequence: TGTGCCAGCAGTTTATCCTCGGCGGGGCGATACGAGCAGTACTTC. Amino acid sequence: CASSLSSAGRYEQYF. J is TRBJ2-7 and V is TRBV12-3 or TRBV12-4; D is possibly TRBD2 (6 bases). The CDR3 spans 15 residues. The ends were cut back, 2 bases at V and 4 bases at J, with 15 bases in the middle.

The sample holds a few counts of this clonotype. The chain employs TRBV14 and TRBJ2-1; possible D gene TRBD2, 6 bases. Germline V CDR1 and CDR2: SGHDN, FVKESK. There are 21 residues in the CDR3. Trimming removed 1 base at V and 0 bases at J, with 25 bases between. The CDR3 sequence: CASSQGPTRAGTRSSYNEQFF. CDR3 nucleotides: TGTGCCAGCAGCCAAGGTCCAACCAGAGCCGGGACTCGCAGCTCCTACAATGAGCAGTTCTTC.

The chain combines TRBV12-5 with TRBJ1-5; D is unclear. This CDR3 is built from 11 residues. Trimming took 4 bases from V and 12 from J, leaving 10 bases between them. Germline lookup yields CDR1 LGHNT and CDR2 FRNRAP. The CDR3 is CASGSGGDQHF. The CDR3 coding sequence is TGTGCTAGTGGTTCCGGCGGGGACCAGCATTTT.

With regard to this clonotype: A much larger clone differs by one base, so this may be a read error. The chain links TRBV7-2 to TRBJ2-7; D is unclear. The length of the CDR3 is 15 residues. The germline V gene has CDR1 SGHTA and CDR2 FQGNSA. CDR3 nucleotides: TGTGCCGGCAGCTCCGTAACTCTTTTAGGGCGCGAGCAGTACTTC. Translated: CAGSSVTLLGREQYF.

This clonotype appeared a few times. V is TRBV28 and J is TRBJ1-1; no reliable D call. Trimming removed 1 base at V and 0 bases at J, with 15 bases between. The CDR3 extends over 17 amino acids. Germline CDR1 reads MDHEN; CDR2 reads SYDVKM. The CDR3 region is CASSLFSSGSMNTEAFF. CDR3 sequence (DNA): TGTGCCAGCAGTTTATTCTCATCAGGCTCAATGAACACTGAAGCTTTCTTT.

The gene calls are TRBV29-1 and TRBJ2-5; D possibly matches TRBD1 or TRBD2 (5 bases each). Trimming left V 7 bases short and J 5 bases short, with 17 bases between. This CDR3 is built from 13 residues. Germline CDR1 and CDR2: SQVTM and ANQGSEA. DNA of the CDR3: TGCAGCGCCTACCTCTCAGGGACGGAGACCCAGTACTTC. Its translation: CSAYLSGTETQYF.

This clonotype was counted between two and nine times. The gene calls are TRBV4-1 and TRBJ1-1; 10 bases agree with TRBD1. The V gene end was trimmed by 0 bases and the J gene end by 1 base; junction bases not matched to a gene: 2. The CDR3 covers 16 residues. CDR1 and CDR2 (germline): MGHRA, YSYEKL. The CDR3 bases are TGCGCCAGCAGCCAAGAAGGGGACAGGGGGAACACTGAAGCTTTCTTT. This gives the protein CASSQEGDRGNTEAFF.

Concerning this clonotype itself: One end of the junction fails to match germline, which may point to a read error. The DNA for the CDR3 is TGCAGCGTTGATTTACGGGGCGCGAATGGCTGCACCTTC. Translation gives CSVDLRGANGCTF. V gene TRBV29-1 combines with J gene TRBJ1-2, with D possibly matching TRBD1 (5 bases). Germline assignment: CDR1 SQVTM and CDR2 ANQGSEA. The CDR3 contains 13 residues.

This clonotype is a singleton in its sample. J is TRBJ1-1 and V is TRBV20-1; a possible D gene is TRBD1 (5 bases). The length of the CDR3 is 16 residues. V lost 0 bases to trimming and J lost 4 bases, with 18 bases between them. The germline V gene encodes CDR1 DFQATT and CDR2 SNEGSKA (reference sequence). The CDR3 bases are TGCAGTGCTAGAGATATCATGGGGGACTCCCTCACTGAAGCTTTCTTT. Translating it yields CSARDIMGDSLTEAFF.

This sequence joins TRBV9 and TRBJ1-2, with D maybe TRBD1 (6 bases). Germline CDR1 SGDLS, CDR2 YYNGEE. V was shortened by 0 bases and J by 0 bases, with 9 bases between the two germline ends. CDR3 length equals 15 residues. The CDR3 loop reads CASSVGGQTNYGYTF. CDR3 DNA: TGTGCCAGCAGCGTAGGAGGACAGACTAACTATGGCTACACCTTC.

This clonotype turned up a few times. The V call is TRBV3-1, the J call TRBJ2-7, with 8 bases aligning to TRBD2. Trimming removed 5 bases from V and 6 bases from J; junction bases left unmatched: 12. Germline loops: CDR1 LGHDT, CDR2 YNNKEL (reference sequence). The CDR3 is 15 amino acids. CDR3 residues: CASSARLTGGSEQYF. CDR3 DNA sequence: TGTGCCAGCAGCGCTAGACTGACGGGAGGGAGCGAGCAGTACTTC.

The V call is TRBV4-3, the J call TRBJ2-5, with D perhaps TRBD1 (5 bases). Germline V gene data show CDR1 as LGHNA and CDR2 as YSLEER. V lost 0 bases to trimming and J lost 4 bases, with 12 bases between them. The CDR3 has 15 amino acids. The CDR3 sequence: CASSQDRVWGETQYF. The CDR3 coding sequence is TGCGCCAGCAGCCAAGACAGGGTTTGGGGAGAGACCCAGTACTTC.

The V call is TRBV5-1, the J call TRBJ2-3; D gene ambiguous. V dropped 6 bases and J dropped 4 bases, with 15 bases sitting between them. There are 14 residues in the CDR3. Germline V gene sequence: CDR1 SGHRS, CDR2 YFSETQ. The CDR3 region has the DNA TGCGCCAGCATCTTCCTGGGCGGAGCAGATACGCAGTATTTT. Its protein is CASIFLGGADTQYF.

This clonotype was detected a few times. V and J are TRBV15 and TRBJ2-7, with unresolved D. CDR1 LNHNV and CDR2 YYDKDF come from the germline V gene (reference sequence). The V end was cut by 0 bases, the J end by 2 bases, with 11 bases between. The CDR3 consists of 15 residues. The CDR3 spells CATSRERNTPYEQYF. CDR3 coding DNA: TGTGCCACCAGCAGAGAACGGAATACTCCCTACGAGCAGTACTTC. Supplemented by reference TRBV15 and TRBJ2-7, the full variable domain reads DAMVIQNPRYQVTQFGKPVTLSCSQTLNHNVMYWYQQKSSQAPKLLFHYYDKDFNNEADTPDNFQSRRPNTSFCFLDIRSPGLGDTAMYLCATSRERNTPYEQYFGPGTRLTVT.

This clonotype was seen more than once but under ten times. The V call is TRBV30, the J call TRBJ2-5; D may be TRBD1 or TRBD2 (6 bases each). The ends were cut back, 1 base at V and 5 bases at J, with 11 bases in the middle. Looked up from germline, CDR1 is GTSNPN and CDR2 is SVGIG (reference sequence). CDR3 length equals 13 residues. CDR3 protein: CAWSGGAGETQYF. The CDR3 nucleotides read TGTGCCTGGAGTGGGGGGGCCGGGGAGACCCAGTACTTC. Full variable domain (remainder filled in from reference TRBV30 and TRBJ2-5): SQTIHQWPATLVQPVGSPLSLECTVEGTSNPNLYWYRQAAGRGLQLLFYSVGIGQISSEVPQNLSASRPQDRQFILSSKKLLLSDSGFYLCAWSGGAGETQYFGPGTRLLVL.

V usage is TRBV9 and J usage is TRBJ2-1; 10 bases are shared with TRBD2. The CDR3 is 16 amino acids. In germline, CDR1 is SGDLS, CDR2 YYNGEE. With V trimmed by 3 bases and J by 7 bases, 10 bases remained unmatched. Here the CDR3 DNA reads TGTGCCAGCAGCGCCCCCCGGAGCGGGGGGGGGAATGAGCAGTTCTTC. This encodes CASSAPRSGGGNEQFF.

The chain joins TRBV5-1 to TRBJ2-7; 7 bases map to TRBD1. Germline CDR1 is SGHRS and CDR2 is YFSETQ. The V segment lost 4 bases and the J segment 9 bases; nucleotides outside the gene matches: 7. The CDR3 is 12 residues long. The chain's CDR3 is CASSQDRVVQYF. CDR3 DNA sequence: TGCGCCAGCAGCCAAGACAGGGTGGTGCAGTACTTC.

This chain connects TRBV5-5 to TRBJ1-1; D is uncertain. V gave up 0 bases and J gave up 3 bases, with 6 bases separating them. The germline gives CDR1 SGHKS, CDR2 YYEKEE (reference sequence). The length of the CDR3 is 13 residues. The CDR3 spells CASSLGEYTEAFF. The CDR3 nucleotides read TGTGCCAGCAGCTTGGGCGAGTACACTGAAGCTTTCTTT.

V usage is TRBV12-3 or TRBV12-4 and J usage is TRBJ2-6; tentative D call: TRBD1 (7 bases). The CDR3 loop spans 14 amino acids. The CDR3 protein is CGRAGGSGANVLTF. CDR3 DNA sequence: TGTGGGAGGGCAGGGGGGTCAGGGGCCAACGTCCTGACTTTC.

With regard to this clonotype: A much larger clone differs by one base, so this may be a read error. The chain recombines TRBV7-2 with TRBJ2-3; D remains ambiguous. The CDR3 is 15 amino acids. CDR1 and CDR2 (germline): SGHTA, FQGNSA. The CDR3 DNA reads TGTGCCAGCAGCCCTGGTGTTGAAAGCACAGATACGCGGTATTTT. Translating it yields CASSPGVESTDTRYF.